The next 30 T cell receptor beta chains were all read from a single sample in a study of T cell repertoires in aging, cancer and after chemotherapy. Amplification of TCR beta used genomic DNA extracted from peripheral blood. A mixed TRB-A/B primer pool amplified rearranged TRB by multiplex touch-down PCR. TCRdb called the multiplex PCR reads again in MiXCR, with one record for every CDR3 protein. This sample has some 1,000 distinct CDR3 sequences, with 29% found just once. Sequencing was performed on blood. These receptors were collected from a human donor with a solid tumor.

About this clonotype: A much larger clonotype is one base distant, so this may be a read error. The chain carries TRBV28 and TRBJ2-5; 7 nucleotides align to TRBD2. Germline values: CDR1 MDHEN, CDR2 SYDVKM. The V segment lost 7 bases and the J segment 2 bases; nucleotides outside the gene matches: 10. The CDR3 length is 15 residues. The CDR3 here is CASTPVGGGQETQYF. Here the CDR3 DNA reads TGTGCCAGCACCCCCGTTGGGGGGGGGCAAGAGACCCAGTACTTC.

The CDR3 loop is CASSLAPHGFRGEQYF. The DNA for the CDR3 is TGTGCCAGCAGTTTAGCCCCCCACGGGTTTCGGGGGGAGCAGTACTTC. This chain links TRBV28 with TRBJ2-7; D might be TRBD2 (6 bases). Deletions cut 2 bases from V and 7 bases from J, with 21 bases between. This CDR3 has 16 amino acids. Germline CDR1 is MDHEN and CDR2 is SYDVKM.

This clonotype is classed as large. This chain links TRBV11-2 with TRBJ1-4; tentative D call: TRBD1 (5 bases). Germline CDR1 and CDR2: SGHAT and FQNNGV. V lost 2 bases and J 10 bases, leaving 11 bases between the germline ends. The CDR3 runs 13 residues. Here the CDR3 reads CASSLSMGVKLFF. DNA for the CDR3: TGTGCCAGCAGCTTAAGTATGGGGGTAAAACTGTTTTTT.

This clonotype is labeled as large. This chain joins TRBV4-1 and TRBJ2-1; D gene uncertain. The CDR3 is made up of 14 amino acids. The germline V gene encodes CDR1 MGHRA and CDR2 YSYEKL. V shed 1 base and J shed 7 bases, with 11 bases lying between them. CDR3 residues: CASSQGGLGNEQFF. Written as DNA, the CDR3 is TGCGCCAGCAGCCAAGGTGGCCTGGGGAATGAGCAGTTCTTC.

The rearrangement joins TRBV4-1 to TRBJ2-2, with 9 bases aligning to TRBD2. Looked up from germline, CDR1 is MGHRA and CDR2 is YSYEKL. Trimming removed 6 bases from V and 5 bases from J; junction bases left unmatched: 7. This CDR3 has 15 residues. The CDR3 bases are TGCGCCAGCAGTATCGGAGCGGGAGGTACCGGGGAGCTGTTTTTT. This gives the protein CASSIGAGGTGELFF.

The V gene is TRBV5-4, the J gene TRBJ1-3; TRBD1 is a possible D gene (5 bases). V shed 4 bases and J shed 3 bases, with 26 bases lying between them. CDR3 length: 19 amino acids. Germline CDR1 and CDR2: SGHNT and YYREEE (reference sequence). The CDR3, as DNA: TGTGCCAGCAGCCAACCCATCGCGGGGCGACGGAACTTTGGAAACACCATATATTTT. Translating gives CASSQPIAGRRNFGNTIYF.

Here the CDR3 DNA reads TGCAGTGCTAGAGGCCTGCGGGAAGGGGGCTCCTACAATGAGCAGTTCTTC. Its translation: CSARGLREGGSYNEQFF. V usage is TRBV20-1 and J usage is TRBJ2-1; the D call may be TRBD1 or TRBD2 (6 bases each). The CDR3 runs 17 residues. Germline V gene lookup returns CDR1 DFQATT and CDR2 SNEGSKA (reference sequence). V lost 1 base to trimming and J lost 0 bases, with 16 bases between them.

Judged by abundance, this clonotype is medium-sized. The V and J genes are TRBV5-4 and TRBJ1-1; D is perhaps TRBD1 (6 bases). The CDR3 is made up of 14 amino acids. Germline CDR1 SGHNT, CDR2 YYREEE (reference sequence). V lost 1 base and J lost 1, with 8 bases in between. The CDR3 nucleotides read TGTGCCAGCAGCTTGCAGGGGCCGAACACTGAAGCTTTCTTT. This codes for CASSLQGPNTEAFF.

The CDR3 region is CASSLAGGEESAYEQYF. The CDR3 DNA reads TGTGCCAGCAGCTTGGCAGGGGGGGAGGAATCCGCCTACGAGCAGTACTTC. V is TRBV5-6 and J is TRBJ2-7; D is possibly TRBD1 or TRBD2 (7 bases each). CDR1 and CDR2 from the germline V gene are SGHDT and YYEEEE. The CDR3 contains 17 residues. V was cut by 0 bases and J by 2 bases, with 18 bases left in between.

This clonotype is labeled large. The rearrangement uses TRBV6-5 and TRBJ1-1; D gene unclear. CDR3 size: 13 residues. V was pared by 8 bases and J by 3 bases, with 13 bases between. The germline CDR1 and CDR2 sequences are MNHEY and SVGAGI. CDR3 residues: CASRGLGHTEAFF. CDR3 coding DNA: TGTGCCAGCCGCGGCCTAGGGCACACTGAAGCTTTCTTT.

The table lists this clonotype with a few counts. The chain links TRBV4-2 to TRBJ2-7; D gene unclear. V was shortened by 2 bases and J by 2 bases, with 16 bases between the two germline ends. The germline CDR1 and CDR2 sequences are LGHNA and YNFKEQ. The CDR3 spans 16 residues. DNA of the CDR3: TGTGCCAGCAGCCAACTCCTGACATCCCCCGCCTACGAGCAGTACTTC. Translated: CASSQLLTSPAYEQYF.

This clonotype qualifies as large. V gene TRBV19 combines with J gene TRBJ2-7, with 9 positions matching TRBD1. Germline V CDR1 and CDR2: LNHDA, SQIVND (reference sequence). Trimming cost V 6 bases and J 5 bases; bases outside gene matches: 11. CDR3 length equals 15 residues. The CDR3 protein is CASSPTGTGQDEQYF. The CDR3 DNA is TGTGCCAGTAGCCCCACCGGGACAGGGCAGGACGAGCAGTACTTC.

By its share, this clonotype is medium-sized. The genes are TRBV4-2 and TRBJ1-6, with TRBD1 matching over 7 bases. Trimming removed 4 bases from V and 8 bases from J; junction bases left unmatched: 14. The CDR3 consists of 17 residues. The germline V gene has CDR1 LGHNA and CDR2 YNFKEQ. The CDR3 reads CASSLLTSGTEDSPLHF. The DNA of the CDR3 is TGTGCCAGCAGCCTGCTAACCTCCGGGACAGAGGATTCACCCCTCCACTTT.

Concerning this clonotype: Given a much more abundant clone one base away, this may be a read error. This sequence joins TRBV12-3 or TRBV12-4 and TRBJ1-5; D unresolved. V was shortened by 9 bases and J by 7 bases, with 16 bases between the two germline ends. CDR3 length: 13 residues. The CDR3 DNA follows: TGTGCCAGAAGTCGCGGACCGATACAGCCCCAGCATTTT. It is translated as CARSRGPIQPQHF.

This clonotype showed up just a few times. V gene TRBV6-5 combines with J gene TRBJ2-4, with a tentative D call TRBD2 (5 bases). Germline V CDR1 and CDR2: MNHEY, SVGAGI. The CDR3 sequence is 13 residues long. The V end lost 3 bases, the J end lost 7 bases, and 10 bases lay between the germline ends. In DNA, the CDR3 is TGTGCCAGCAGTTATGCCCCGGGGAACATTCAGTACTTC. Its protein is CASSYAPGNIQYF.

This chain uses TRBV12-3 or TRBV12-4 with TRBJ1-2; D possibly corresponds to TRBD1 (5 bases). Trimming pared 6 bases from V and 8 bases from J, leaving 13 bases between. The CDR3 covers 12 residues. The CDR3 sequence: CASREGDWGYTF. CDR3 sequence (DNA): TGTGCCAGCAGAGAAGGGGACTGGGGCTACACCTTC.

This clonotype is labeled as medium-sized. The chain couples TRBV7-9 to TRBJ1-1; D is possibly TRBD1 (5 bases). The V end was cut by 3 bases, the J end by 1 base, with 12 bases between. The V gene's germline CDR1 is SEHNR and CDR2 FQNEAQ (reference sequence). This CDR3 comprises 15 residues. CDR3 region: CASSFLGTTNTEAFF. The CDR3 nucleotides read TGTGCCAGCAGCTTTTTAGGGACGACGAACACTGAAGCTTTCTTT.

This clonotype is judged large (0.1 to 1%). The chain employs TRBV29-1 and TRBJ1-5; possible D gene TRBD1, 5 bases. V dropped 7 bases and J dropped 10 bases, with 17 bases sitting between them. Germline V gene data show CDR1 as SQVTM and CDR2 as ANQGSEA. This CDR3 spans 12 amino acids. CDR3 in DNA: TGCAGCGCTGCGGCGGGGGATGGACCCCAGCATTTT. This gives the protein CSAAAGDGPQHF.

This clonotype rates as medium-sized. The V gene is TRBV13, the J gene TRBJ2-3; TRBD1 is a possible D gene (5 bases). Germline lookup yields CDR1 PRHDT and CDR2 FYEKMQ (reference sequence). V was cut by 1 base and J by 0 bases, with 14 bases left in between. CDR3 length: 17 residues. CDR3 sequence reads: CASSLVSEQDSTDTQYF. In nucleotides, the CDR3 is TGTGCCAGCAGCTTAGTTTCGGAACAGGATAGCACAGATACGCAGTATTTT.

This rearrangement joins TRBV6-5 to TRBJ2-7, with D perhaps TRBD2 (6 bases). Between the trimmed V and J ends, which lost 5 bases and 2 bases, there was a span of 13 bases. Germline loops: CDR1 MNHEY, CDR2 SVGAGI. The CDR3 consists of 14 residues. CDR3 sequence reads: CASSAGGSTYEQYF. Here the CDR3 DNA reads TGTGCCAGCAGTGCCGGGGGATCCACCTACGAGCAGTACTTC.

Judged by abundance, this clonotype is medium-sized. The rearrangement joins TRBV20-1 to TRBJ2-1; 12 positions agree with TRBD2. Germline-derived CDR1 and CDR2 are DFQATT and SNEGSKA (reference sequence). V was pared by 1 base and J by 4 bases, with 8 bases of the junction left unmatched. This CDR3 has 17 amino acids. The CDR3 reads CSARGRTSGAIYNEQFF. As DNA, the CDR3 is TGCAGTGCTAGAGGCCGGACTAGCGGGGCTATATACAATGAGCAGTTCTTC.

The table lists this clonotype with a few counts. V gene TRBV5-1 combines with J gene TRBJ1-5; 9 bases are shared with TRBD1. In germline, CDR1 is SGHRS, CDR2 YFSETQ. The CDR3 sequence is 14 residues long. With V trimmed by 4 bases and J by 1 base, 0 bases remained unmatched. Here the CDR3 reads CASSTGGSNQPQHF. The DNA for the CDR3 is TGCGCCAGCAGCACAGGGGGCAGCAATCAGCCCCAGCATTTT.

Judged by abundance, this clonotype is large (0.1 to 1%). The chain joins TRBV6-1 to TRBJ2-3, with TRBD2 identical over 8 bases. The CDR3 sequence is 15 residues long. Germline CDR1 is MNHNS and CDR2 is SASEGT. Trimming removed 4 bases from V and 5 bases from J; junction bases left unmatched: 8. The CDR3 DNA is TGTGCCAGCAGTGGAAGACGGGGGGGTGGAGATACGCAGTATTTT. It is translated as CASSGRRGGGDTQYF.

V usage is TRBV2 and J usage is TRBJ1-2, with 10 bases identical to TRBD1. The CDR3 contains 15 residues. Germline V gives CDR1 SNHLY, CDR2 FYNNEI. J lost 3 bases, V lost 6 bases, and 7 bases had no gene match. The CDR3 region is CASSSSGTGDYGYTF. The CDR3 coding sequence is TGTGCCAGCAGCTCCTCCGGGACAGGGGACTATGGCTACACCTTC.

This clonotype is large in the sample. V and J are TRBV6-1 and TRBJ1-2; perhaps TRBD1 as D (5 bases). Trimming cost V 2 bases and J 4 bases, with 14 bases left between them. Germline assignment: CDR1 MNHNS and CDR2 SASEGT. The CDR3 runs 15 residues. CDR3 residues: CASSETMDNAYGYTF. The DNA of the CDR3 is TGTGCCAGCAGTGAAACGATGGACAACGCCTATGGCTACACCTTC.

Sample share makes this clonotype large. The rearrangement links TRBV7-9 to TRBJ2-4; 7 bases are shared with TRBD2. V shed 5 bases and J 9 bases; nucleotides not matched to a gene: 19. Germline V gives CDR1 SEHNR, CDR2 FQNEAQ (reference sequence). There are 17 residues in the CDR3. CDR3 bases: TGTGCCAGCAGCAGCTTAGGTGCTGGGGGGGACTTTGGCATTCAGTACTTC. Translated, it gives CASSSLGAGGDFGIQYF.

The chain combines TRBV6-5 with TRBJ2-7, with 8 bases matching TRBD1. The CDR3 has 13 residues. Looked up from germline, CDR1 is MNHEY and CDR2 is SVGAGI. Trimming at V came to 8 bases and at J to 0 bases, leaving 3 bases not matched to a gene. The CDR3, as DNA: TGTGCCAGCCGACAGGGGACCTCCTACGAGCAGTACTTC. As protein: CASRQGTSYEQYF.

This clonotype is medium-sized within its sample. This CDR3 is CASSSSRRDENTEAFF. The CDR3 DNA reads as TGTGCCAGCAGTTCATCCCGGCGAGACGAGAACACTGAAGCTTTCTTT. The genes are TRBV27 and TRBJ1-1; D is unresolved. The germline gives CDR1 MNHEY, CDR2 SMNVEV (reference sequence). V was shortened by 4 bases and J by 1 base, with 16 bases between the two germline ends. The CDR3 length is 16 residues.

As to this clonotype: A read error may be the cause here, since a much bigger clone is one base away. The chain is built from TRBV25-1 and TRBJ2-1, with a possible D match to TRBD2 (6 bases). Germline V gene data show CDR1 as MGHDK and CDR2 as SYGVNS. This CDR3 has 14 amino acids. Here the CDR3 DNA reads TGTGCCAGCATTGAAGCGGGCCTATACAATGAGCAGTTCTTC. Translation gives CASIEAGLYNEQFF.

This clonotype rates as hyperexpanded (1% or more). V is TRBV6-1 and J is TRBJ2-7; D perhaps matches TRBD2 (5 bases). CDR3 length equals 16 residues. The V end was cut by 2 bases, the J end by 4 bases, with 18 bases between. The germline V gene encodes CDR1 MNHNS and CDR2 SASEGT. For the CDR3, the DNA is TGTGCCAGCAGTGAATTGCAGGTGGCGGGCGGATACGAGCAGTACTTC. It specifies CASSELQVAGGYEQYF.